A selection of T cell receptor beta chains follows, all from one sample in a study of shared clonotypes between healthy human individuals. The data were produced by immunoSEQ multiplex PCR, yet TCRdb's version contains in-frame clones alone and is incomplete. Of about 96,000 clones listed, 60% to 75% were seen once; the top ten hold roughly 50%. The specimen was memory CD8+ T cells sorted from blood. The receptors come from a man between 25 and 39 years old in good health. Both conserved end residues are part of each CDR3. A D gene is named only where the DNA matches it firmly. Size tells how often a clone was seen (once, few, many) or the class of an expanded clone, and some rows leave it out.

clone_size	v_call	d_call	j_call	cdr3_nt	cdr3_aa
.	TRBV4-3	TRBD1	TRBJ2-2	TGCGCCAGCAGCCAAGATTGGGGACAGACGAACACCGGGGAGCTGTTTTTT	CASSQDWGQTNTGELFF
.	TRBV18	TRBD1	TRBJ1-5	TGTGCCAGCTCTCAGGGGGATCAGCCCCAGCATTTT	CASSQGDQPQHF
few	TRBV10-3	TRBD2	TRBJ2-3	TGTGCCATCGCTAGCGGGACAGATACGCAGTATTTT	CAIASGTDTQYF
.	TRBV9	.	TRBJ2-7	TGTGCCAGCAGCGTAGACCGAGGTCTTGTCGGCGAGCAGTACTTC	CASSVDRGLVGEQYF
many	TRBV7-3	.	TRBJ2-3	TGTGCCAGCAGCTTAACAGGGTCCACAGATACGCAGTATTTT	CASSLTGSTDTQYF
.	TRBV7-2	.	TRBJ2-3	TGTGCCAGCAGCTCCAGCGGAAGCACAGATACGCAGTATTTT	CASSSSGSTDTQYF
.	TRBV5-4	TRBD2	TRBJ2-1	TGTGCCAGCAGCCACCTACTAGCGGGAGGGCCGGGTGAGCAGTTCTTC	CASSHLLAGGPGEQFF
once	TRBV11-3	.	TRBJ2-1	TGTGCCAGCAGCTTATATAGTTGGATCCCGTACAATGAGCAGTTCTTC	CASSLYSWIPYNEQFF
.	TRBV10-3	TRBD1	TRBJ2-2	TGTGCCATCAGTGTCAAGGACAGGGCCTCGAACACCGGGGAGCTGTTTTTT	CAISVKDRASNTGELFF
.	TRBV19	TRBD2	TRBJ2-1	TGTGCCAGCCGGGAGGACTCCTACAATGAGCAGTTCTTC	CASREDSYNEQFF
.	TRBV13	.	TRBJ2-4	TGTGCCAGCAGCTCTGGCTTAGGGATTCAGTACTTC	CASSSGLGIQYF
.	TRBV7-8	.	TRBJ1-5	TGTGCCAGCAGCTTAGCTGGTGGGTTTGGTCAGCCCCAGCATTTT	CASSLAGGFGQPQHF
.	TRBV7-9	TRBD2	TRBJ2-1	TGTGCCAGCAGCCGCCGGACTAGCGGTCACTACAATGAGCAGTTCTTC	CASSRRTSGHYNEQFF
many	TRBV19	.	TRBJ2-7	TGTGCCAGTAGTATAGACGGGATTGCCTACGAGCAGTACTTC	CASSIDGIAYEQYF
.	TRBV27	TRBD2	TRBJ2-7	TGTGCCAGCAGTTTACTTCTAGCGGGAGGGCCCTACGAGCAGTACTTC	CASSLLLAGGPYEQYF
.	TRBV5-1	.	TRBJ2-6	TGCGCCAGCAGCTGGGGGACCAGGAATCTCTCCGGGGCCAACGTCCTGACTTTC	CASSWGTRNLSGANVLTF
.	TRBV14	.	TRBJ1-1	TGTGCCAGCAGCCAAGATAGTGCTCCTGAAGCTTTCTTT	CASSQDSAPEAFF
few	TRBV28	.	TRBJ2-7	TGTGCCAGCAGTTTCAAACCCTACGAGCAGTACTTC	CASSFKPYEQYF
.	TRBV9	TRBD1	TRBJ2-7	TGTGCCAGCAGCGTAGGAGCAGGGGGCGAGCAGTACTTC	CASSVGAGGEQYF
.	TRBV19	TRBD1	TRBJ2-3	TGTGCCAGTAGTACCCAACAGGGGGCAGCGGATACGCAGTATTTT	CASSTQQGAADTQYF
few	TRBV4-2	.	TRBJ2-6	TGTGCCAGCAGCCAAGAGAAAGGGACTGGGGCCAACGTCCTGACTTTC	CASSQEKGTGANVLTF
once	TRBV7-6	.	TRBJ2-5	TGTGCCAGCAGCTACATCGGGGAGACCCAGTACTTC	CASSYIGETQYF
.	TRBV7-9	TRBD2	TRBJ2-1	TGTGCCAGCAGCCCGGGACTAGCGGAACCAGGGTACAATGAGCAGTTCTTC	CASSPGLAEPGYNEQFF
.	TRBV16	.	TRBJ1-5	TGTGCCAGCAGCCAAAACGTGGGTGATTACAATCAGCCCCAGCATTTT	CASSQNVGDYNQPQHF
.	TRBV7-2	TRBD2	TRBJ2-3	TGTGCCAGCAGCACCCGGACTAGCGGGGGGAACACAGATACGCAGTATTTT	CASSTRTSGGNTDTQYF
.	TRBV7-8	.	TRBJ1-2	TGTGCCAGCAGCCGAACCACGACGTATGGCTACACCTTC	CASSRTTTYGYTF
few	TRBV19	.	TRBJ2-1	TGTGCCAGTTCTTATGATCCCACTAGGACCCTTCAGTTCTTC	CASSYDPTRTLQFF
.	TRBV10-2	TRBD2	TRBJ2-7	TGCGCCAGCAGTGAGACTCTAGCGGGAAAAGGCGAGCAGTACTTC	CASSETLAGKGEQYF
.	TRBV7-6	TRBD2	TRBJ2-7	TGTGCCAGCAGCTTAGGAGAGGCGGGAGAAGAATTTCAGCAGTACTTC	CASSLGEAGEEFQQYF
.	TRBV11-3	.	TRBJ1-2	TGTGCCAGCACCACTTTTTGGGGCAGGAACACTAACTATGGCTACACCTTC	CASTTFWGRNTNYGYTF
.	TRBV7-6	.	TRBJ2-2	TGTGCCAGCAGTCACAGGGTCGGGAACACCGGGGAGCTGTTTTTT	CASSHRVGNTGELFF
.	TRBV7-9	.	TRBJ2-7	TGTGCCAGCAGCTGTAGCAATTGCTCCTACGAGCAGTACTTC	CASSCSNCSYEQYF
.	TRBV27	.	TRBJ1-2	TGTGCCAGCAGTTTCCTGGACGGGGGGAGATATGGCTACACCTTC	CASSFLDGGRYGYTF
.	TRBV4-1	TRBD2	TRBJ2-7	TGCGCCAGCAGCCAAGAGACGGGACTAGCGGGATCCTACGAGCAGTACTTC	CASSQETGLAGSYEQYF
few	TRBV28	.	TRBJ2-5	TGTGCCAGCAGTTTTGAGGCTGAATGGGAGACCCAGTACTTC	CASSFEAEWETQYF
few	TRBV27	.	TRBJ2-7	TGTGCCAGCAATTCCGGCTCCAACTACGAGCAGTACTTC	CASNSGSNYEQYF
.	TRBV28	.	TRBJ2-1	TGTGCCAGCAGTTTAGCTACCTTCGGGGATGAGCAGTTCTTC	CASSLATFGDEQFF
.	TRBV28	.	TRBJ1-4	TGTGCCAGCAGCTCCGGGGGGGTGAATGAAAAACTGTTTTTT	CASSSGGVNEKLFF
.	TRBV28	.	TRBJ2-1	TGTGCCAGCACCCGGGGAGGGGGAGAGGTTGGTGAGCAGTTCTTC	CASTRGGGEVGEQFF
.	TRBV28	.	TRBJ2-7	TGTGCCAGCAAGGCAATAAGCTACGAGCAGTACTTC	CASKAISYEQYF
.	TRBV19	TRBD2	TRBJ2-1	TGTGCCACTTCTCTAGCGGGAGTCCACAATGAGCAGTTCTTC	CATSLAGVHNEQFF
.	TRBV7-9	.	TRBJ2-3	TGTGCCAGCAGCTCCACGCAGCTCCCAGATACGCAGTATTTT	CASSSTQLPDTQYF
.	TRBV9	TRBD1	TRBJ2-7	TGTGCCAGCAGCGTAGGGGGACAGAGCTACGAGCAGTACTTC	CASSVGGQSYEQYF
.	TRBV11-2	.	TRBJ1-2	TGTGCCAGCAGCTCCTCCCGGGACACTTACTATGGCTACACCTTC	CASSSSRDTYYGYTF
.	TRBV5-5	.	TRBJ2-3	TGTGCCAGCAGCTTGGGGCCCCACGAGGATACGCAGTATTTT	CASSLGPHEDTQYF
.	TRBV2	.	TRBJ2-3	TGTGCCAGCAGTGCCTCAGCGACCACAGATACGCAGTATTTT	CASSASATTDTQYF
.	TRBV11-2	TRBD1	TRBJ2-7	TGTGCCAGCAGCTTGCTCCTCTCCGGGACAGACCTACGGGAGCAGTACTTC	CASSLLLSGTDLREQYF
many	TRBV19	.	TRBJ1-1	TGTGCCAGTAGTATACAGGGGATGAACACTGAAGCTTTCTTT	CASSIQGMNTEAFF
.	TRBV18	.	TRBJ1-5	TGTGCCAGCTCACCACCTTCGTTCAGGGTAAATCAGCCCCAGCATTTT	CASSPPSFRVNQPQHF
.	TRBV9	.	TRBJ1-2	TGTGCCAGCAGCGTAGCTCGGGGTTATGGCTACACCTTC	CASSVARGYGYTF
.	TRBV7-6	.	TRBJ1-1	TGTGCCAGCAGCCAGACAGCGAACACTGAAGCTTTCTTT	CASSQTANTEAFF
few	TRBV19	.	TRBJ1-5	TGTGCCAGTAGTATAGATCCTCGGAGGTATCAGCCCCAGCATTTT	CASSIDPRRYQPQHF
many	TRBV4-3	.	TRBJ1-4	TGCGCCAGCAGCCAAGACGGTTCAACAACTAATGAAAAACTGTTTTTT	CASSQDGSTTNEKLFF